The present T cell receptor (beta chain) was sequenced within a study of T cells in Graves' hyperthyroidism and ophthalmopathy. Hyperthyroidism was newly diagnosed in patients aged 18 to 65 (duration under 2 months). The study based diagnoses on clinical symptoms, serum thyroxine and TRAb, thyroid ultrasound and orbital computed tomography. The PBMCs studied were ones that came from approximately 9.9 ml fresh peripheral blood. Amplification of TCR beta CDR3 regions was performed using RNA transcripts as template. With the HTBI primer set, the TCR CDR3 went through a first round of RT-PCR. TCRdb re-analysed the multiplex PCR reads in MiXCR, keeping a single row per CDR3 protein. The sample has 25,000 to 30,000 distinct CDR3 sequences; less than 45% are singletons. The source of this sequence is a woman aged 30 to 39 with Graves' hyperthyroidism. Sequenced material: blood.

The CDR3 spells CASSSGASGSQQYF. In nucleotides, the CDR3 is TGTGCCAGCAGCTCCGGGGCTAGCGGGAGTCAGCAGTATTTT. This chain links TRBV7-6 with TRBJ2-3; 10 positions match TRBD2. The ends lost 4 bases at V and 11 bases at J; junction bases unmatched: 9. Germline-derived CDR1 and CDR2 are SGHVS and FNYEAQ. There are 14 residues in the CDR3. Based on the CDR3 plus reference TRBV7-6 and TRBJ2-3, the full variable domain is GAGVSQSPRYKVTKRGQDVALRCDPISGHVSLYWYRQALGQGPEFLTYFNYEAQQDKSGLPNDRFSAERPEGSISTLTIQRTEQRDSAMYRCASSSGASGSQQYFGPGTRLTVL.